This T cell receptor beta chain is drawn from a study of blood T cell repertoires in COVID-19. Turning to the study itself: Acute and convalescent COVID-19 specimens originated in the United States, Italy and Spain. In each case, the material was cDNA or gDNA derived from T cells, B-cell-depleted T cells, or PBMCs.

In germline, CDR1 is MNHEY, CDR2 SVGEGT. The CDR3 runs 14 residues. With 5 bases removed from V and 6 bases from J, the gap between germline ends came to 13 bases. As handled by the study authors: Nucleated cell number was recorded as an estimate derived from reference gene primer amplification. Here immunoSEQ multiplex PCR was the method, and the copy in TCRdb shows in-frame clones only, minus some. Clone size and the V and J calls come from that table; the DNA yielded D and trimming. This table holds about 79,000 clones, about 87% found once. This rearrangement joins TRBV6-2 or TRBV6-3 to TRBJ2-2; D might be TRBD1 (5 bases). The sequence derives from a man aged 50 or older with active COVID-19. Specimen: peripheral blood. The CDR3 region has the DNA TGTGCCAGCAGTAAAAGCCCAGGGTCCGGGGAGCTGTTTTTT. This translates into CASSKSPGSGELFF.